This passage covers 28 T cell receptor beta chains from one sample sequenced in a study of post-analysis software for immune sequencing data. Study conclusions and caveats: Five or six TRBV segments, TRBV5-6, TRBV5-1 and TRBV20-1 among them, were found more frequent in patients than controls.

Unique molecular identifiers tagged the TCR beta cDNA libraries. TCRdb used MiXCR to reprocess the PCR reads, holding one entry per CDR3 protein. The sample includes 350,000 to 500,000 distinct CDR3 sequences, 39% of them seen just once. For these receptors, no antigen is known. The material sequenced was blood. The receptors originated from a girl between 2 and 10 years old with multiple sclerosis.

The rearrangement links TRBV12-3 or TRBV12-4 to TRBJ2-3; the D gene is possibly TRBD2 (6 bases). This CDR3 has 15 residues. Trimming removed 5 bases from V and 6 bases from J, with 18 bases in between. CDR3 DNA sequence: TGTGCCAGCAGTGCCCCCGGAGTGAGCGGGGATACGCAGTATTTT. Residues: CASSAPGVSGDTQYF.

This chain connects TRBV7-6 to TRBJ2-5, with D uncertain. CDR1 and CDR2 from the germline V gene are SGHVS and FNYEAQ. The CDR3 covers 16 residues. Deletions cut 5 bases from V and 2 bases from J, with 18 bases between. The CDR3 region is CASSLVVAGRQETQYF. CDR3 sequence (DNA): TGTGCCAGCAGCCTCGTGGTAGCTGGCCGTCAAGAGACCCAGTACTTC.

The sample holds a few counts of this clonotype. In nucleotides, the CDR3 is TGTGCCAGCAGTTTGGCGGGCGGTGGCGGCTACACCTTC. This encodes CASSLAGGGGYTF. The chain links TRBV12-3 or TRBV12-4 to TRBJ1-2; no firm D call. V lost 3 bases to trimming and J lost 8 bases, with 13 bases between them. The CDR3 loop spans 13 amino acids.

This clonotype was detected only a few times. The chain uses TRBV20-1 and TRBJ1-6, with D perhaps matching TRBD1 (5 bases). V lost 4 bases and J lost 8, with 12 bases in between. This CDR3 contains 13 residues. Germline assignment: CDR1 DFQATT and CDR2 SNEGSKA (reference sequence). The CDR3 spells CSANQGTDSPLHF. The CDR3, as DNA: TGCAGTGCTAATCAGGGTACGGATTCACCCCTCCACTTT.

Of note for this clonotype: Sequence at one end of the junction differs from germline and may be a read error. The chain employs TRBV29-1 and TRBJ2-3; TRBD2 agrees at 10 bases. The germline V gene has CDR1 SQVTM and CDR2 ANQGSEA. The CDR3 covers 16 residues. The CDR3 is CSVEGASGRYPDTQYF. CDR3 coding DNA: TGCAGCGTAGAAGGGGCTAGCGGGAGATACCCAGATACGCAGTATTTT.

This clonotype was seen a few times. The chain joins TRBV7-9 to TRBJ2-4, with no clear D. Germline CDR1 reads SEHNR; CDR2 reads FQNEAQ (reference sequence). The CDR3 covers 16 residues. Trimming left V 1 base short and J 1 base short, with 11 bases between. The CDR3 here is CASSLDQTGAKNIQYF. CDR3 nucleotides: TGTGCCAGCAGCTTAGACCAGACTGGGGCCAAAAACATTCAGTACTTC.

There are a few counts of this clonotype. A much larger clone is a single base away; this may be a read error. The chain joins TRBV5-6 to TRBJ2-5; D is possibly TRBD1 or TRBD2 (5 bases each). The tail of the sequence fits TRBJ2-7 better, so the J call may be wrong. The CDR3 loop spans 13 amino acids. The germline CDR1 and CDR2 sequences are SGHDT and YYEEEE. This chain's CDR3 is CASSTGRPYEQYF. In DNA, the CDR3 is TGTGCCAGCAGCACGGGACGGCCCTACGAGCAGTACTTC.

V is TRBV28 and J is TRBJ2-7; D call uncertain. CDR3 length equals 16 residues. Germline CDR1 and CDR2: MDHEN and SYDVKM. V lost 4 bases to trimming and J lost 0 bases, with 16 bases between them. The CDR3 region has the DNA TGTGCCAGCAGTTCCGCGGTTCCTTATAACTCCTACGAGCAGTACTTC. Protein product: CASSSAVPYNSYEQYF.

This clonotype was recorded a few times. The chain uses TRBV5-1 and TRBJ1-1; D is uncertain. The CDR3 consists of 14 residues. The germline gives CDR1 SGHRS, CDR2 YFSETQ. Trimming removed 5 bases at V and 1 base at J, with 12 bases between. CDR3 bases: TGCGCCAGCAGGTTCACAGTGACGAACACTGAAGCTTTCTTT. Translation gives CASRFTVTNTEAFF.

Regarding this clonotype: The junction and the germline gene differ at one end; a read error may be behind it. V and J are TRBV12-3 or TRBV12-4 and TRBJ2-3; maybe TRBD2 (6 bases). The CDR3 loop spans 15 amino acids. CDR3 region: CASSLVAGRIYEQYF. Written as DNA, the CDR3 is TGTGCCAGCAGTTTAGTGGCAGGGAGGATCTACGAGCAGTACTTT.

J is TRBJ1-4 and V is TRBV20-1; TRBD1 aligns across 9 bases. Germline trimming cut 7 bases from V and 1 base from J; bases unmatched to any gene: 10. Per the germline V gene, CDR1 is DFQATT and CDR2 is SNEGSKA (reference sequence). The CDR3 loop spans 16 amino acids. The CDR3 is CSVTGQGRVTNEKLFF. CDR3 DNA sequence: TGCAGTGTTACGGGACAGGGAAGGGTAACTAATGAAAAACTGTTTTTT.

The V gene is TRBV7-3, the J gene TRBJ1-1, with a weak D call TRBD1 (6 bases). This CDR3 is 14 amino acids long. Looked up from germline, CDR1 is SGHTA and CDR2 is FQGTGA. V was shortened by 5 bases and J by 6 bases, with 16 bases between the two germline ends. CDR3 sequence reads: CASSPQRQASEAFF. The CDR3 DNA follows: TGTGCCAGCAGCCCCCAAAGACAGGCATCTGAAGCTTTCTTT.

This clonotype was seen more than once but under ten times. The V and J genes are TRBV7-2 and TRBJ2-1; TRBD1 agrees at 8 bases. V lost 5 bases, J lost 6 bases, and 12 bases stayed unmatched. CDR1 is SGHTA and CDR2 is FQGNSA in the germline V gene. The CDR3 contains 16 residues. In nucleotides, the CDR3 is TGTGCCAGCAGCCCGTCGACAGGGGATTGGGGCAATGAGCAGTTCTTC. It yields the protein CASSPSTGDWGNEQFF.

V gene TRBV4-1 combines with J gene TRBJ1-5; the D gene is possibly TRBD1 (6 bases). The CDR3 covers 15 residues. Trimming stripped 4 bases from V and 1 base from J, with 11 bases between. The germline gives CDR1 MGHRA, CDR2 YSYEKL. DNA for the CDR3: TGCGCCAGCAGCCGAGGAACAGGGAGCAATCAGCCCCAGCATTTT. This gives the protein CASSRGTGSNQPQHF.

V usage is TRBV7-8 and J usage is TRBJ1-1, with 7 bases that match TRBD1. This CDR3 has 16 residues. Germline V gene sequence: CDR1 SGHVS, CDR2 FQNEAQ. The J segment lost 2 bases and the V segment lost 4 bases, leaving 10 bases of the junction unmatched. The DNA of the CDR3 is TGTGCCAGCAGCTCCCAAAACAGGGGATCAAACACTGAAGCTTTCTTT. Its protein product is CASSSQNRGSNTEAFF.

This clonotype has only a few counts. The chain recombines TRBV4-1 with TRBJ2-1; D is perhaps TRBD2 (5 bases). CDR3 size: 14 residues. CDR1 and CDR2 from the germline V gene are MGHRA and YSYEKL. The germline V and J ends were trimmed by 0 bases and 8 bases, with 11 bases remaining between them. CDR3 bases: TGCGCCAGCAGCCAAGATCGAGGGAGCTATGAGCAGTTCTTC. This encodes CASSQDRGSYEQFF.

DNA for the CDR3: TGCGCCAGCAGCTTATTGTCTGGGCGGGAGGGTGAGCAGTTCTTC. It encodes CASSLLSGREGEQFF. The rearrangement uses TRBV5-1 and TRBJ2-1; 9 bases are shared with TRBD2. Germline V lookup: CDR1 SGHRS, CDR2 YFSETQ. This CDR3 has 15 residues. Losses at the gene ends were 2 bases for V and 9 bases for J; bases not matched to a gene: 9.

This clonotype showed up just a few times. The rearrangement joins TRBV7-2 to TRBJ2-1; 9 bases are a match to TRBD2. Germline values: CDR1 SGHTA, CDR2 FQGNSA. CDR3 length: 17 residues. V shed 1 base and J 2 bases; nucleotides not matched to a gene: 6. CDR3 DNA sequence: TGTGCCAGCAGCTTAGAAGGTAGCGGGAGCCCCTACAATGAGCAGTTCTTC. It is translated as CASSLEGSGSPYNEQFF.

A single count supports this clonotype. The CDR3 sequence is CASSPHVGVGNTEAFF. DNA for the CDR3: TGTGCCAGCAGTCCTCATGTGGGAGTGGGGAACACTGAAGCTTTCTTT. The chain has TRBV7-8 and TRBJ1-1, with no clear D. Trimming removed 6 bases from V and 1 base from J, with 18 bases in between. Germline loops: CDR1 SGHVS, CDR2 FQNEAQ. CDR3 length equals 16 residues.

The genes are TRBV12-3 or TRBV12-4 and TRBJ2-1; no firm D call. The CDR3 has 14 amino acids. V lost 7 bases and J 5 bases, leaving 15 bases between the germline ends. The DNA of the CDR3 is TGTGCCAGCACCCAGGCCCGCTTCAACAATGAGCAGTTCTTC. Its protein product is CASTQARFNNEQFF.

The chain is built from TRBV9 and TRBJ2-5, with 7 bases matching TRBD2. With 2 bases clipped from V and 11 bases from J, the junction kept 21 bases outside the gene matches. This CDR3 region has 17 residues. CDR1 and CDR2 (germline): SGDLS, YYNGEE. CDR3 region: CASSVLWGEGREVEQYF. CDR3 DNA: TGTGCCAGCAGCGTGCTGTGGGGGGAGGGCCGGGAGGTTGAGCAGTACTTC. Full variable domain (remainder filled in from reference TRBV9 and TRBJ2-5): DSGVTQTPKHLITATGQRVTLRCSPRSGDLSVYWYQQSLDQGLQFLIQYYNGEERAKGNILERFSAQQFPDLHSELNLSSLELGDSALYFCASSVLWGEGREVEQYFGPGTRLLVL.

This chain links TRBV7-3 with TRBJ2-1; D unresolved. The V and J ends lost 1 base and 5 bases respectively, with 6 bases between them. The CDR3 extends over 13 amino acids. Germline CDR1 is SGHTA and CDR2 is FQGTGA. CDR3 sequence: CASSLRLNNEQFF. For the CDR3, the DNA is TGTGCCAGCAGCTTAAGACTTAACAATGAGCAGTTCTTC.

This clonotype appeared a few times. The rearrangement joins TRBV4-3 to TRBJ2-1; 9 bases fit TRBD2. Germline CDR1 LGHNA, CDR2 YSLEER. The CDR3 sequence is 19 residues long. V shed 0 bases, J shed 8 bases, and the junction held 17 bases outside the gene matches. The CDR3 sequence is CASSQEAVAGERIFYEQFF. In DNA form, the CDR3 reads TGCGCCAGCAGCCAAGAGGCGGTAGCGGGAGAGAGGATATTCTATGAGCAGTTCTTC.

The chain joins TRBV19 to TRBJ2-4; D possibly uses TRBD1 or TRBD2 (5 bases each). The germline V gene has CDR1 LNHDA and CDR2 SQIVND (reference sequence). CDR3 length: 12 residues. The V gene lost 8 bases and the J gene lost 1 base, with 6 bases spanning the gap. The CDR3, as DNA: TGTGCCAGTTGGGGGGCCAAAAACATTCAGTACTTC. It specifies CASWGAKNIQYF.

This clonotype was seen more than once but under ten times. The chain combines TRBV6-7 with TRBJ1-2; 8 nucleotides match TRBD1. TRBV6-7 is labeled an ORF, and its function is uncertain. V gave up 8 bases and J gave up 2 bases; unmatched junction bases: 4. CDR3 size: 13 residues. The CDR3 loop reads CASVPGGNYGYTF. Here the CDR3 DNA reads TGTGCCAGCGTCCCAGGGGGCAACTATGGCTACACCTTC.

The chain is built from TRBV7-2 and TRBJ2-5, with D hard to call. The CDR3 has 13 residues. CDR1 is SGHTA, CDR2 FQGNSA, per germline. V was cut by 5 bases and J by 5 bases, with 12 bases left in between. This CDR3 reads CASSRRHSETQYF. The CDR3 region has the DNA TGTGCCAGCAGCCGCCGTCACAGCGAGACCCAGTACTTC.

CDR3 residues: CASSESFGGQGGYTF. CDR3 DNA sequence: TGCGCCAGCAGTGAGTCATTCGGGGGACAGGGCGGCTACACCTTC. The chain is built from TRBV10-2 and TRBJ1-2; 9 bases align to TRBD1. This CDR3 comprises 15 residues. The V gene's germline CDR1 is WSHSY and CDR2 SAAADI. Trimming took 0 bases from V and 8 from J; bases not matched to a gene: 7.

This clonotype was counted a few times. This chain joins TRBV29-1 and TRBJ1-2; TRBD1 matches 9 bases. Germline loops: CDR1 SQVTM, CDR2 ANQGSEA. Trimming removed 7 bases from V and 7 bases from J; junction bases left unmatched: 4. This CDR3 has 11 residues. DNA for the CDR3: TGCAGCGCCACAGGGGGCGTTGGCTACACCTTC. Translating gives CSATGGVGYTF.